This T cell receptor (beta chain) is drawn from a study of graft-versus-host responses after intestinal transplantation. Background on the study: Isolated intestinal, liver-intestinal, or multivisceral transplants had been given to the recipients.

CD3+CD4+ and CD3+CD8+ responders that were proliferating and CFSE-low were sorted post-reaction. The repertoire was sequenced with immunoSEQ multiplex PCR; TCRdb's copy has only in-frame clones and lacks some. Seen here are roughly 5,400 clones, roughly 32% observed once, and the top ten hold 5% to 7%. This sequence was found in a human patient who was an organ donor for intestinal transplantation. Sequencing used alloreactive CD4+ T cells from a mixed lymphocyte reaction culture, obtained before transplantation. Regarding subset: CFSE-low proliferating T cells sorted from roughly six-day pre-transplant mixed lymphocyte reaction (GvH or HvG direction).

The CDR3 DNA is TGTGCCAGCAGCGTAGCAGATACGCAGTATTTT. Amino acids: CASSVADTQYF. The J gene is TRBJ2-3, the V gene TRBV9; no firm D call. The CDR3 consists of 11 residues. Trimming took 0 bases from V and 4 from J, leaving 0 bases between them. Germline V gives CDR1 SGDLS, CDR2 YYNGEE. The full variable domain, in which reference TRBV9 and TRBJ2-3 provide the parts outside the CDR3, is DSGVTQTPKHLITATGQRVTLRCSPRSGDLSVYWYQQSLDQGLQFLIQYYNGEERAKGNILERFSAQQFPDLHSELNLSSLELGDSALYFCASSVADTQYFGPGTRLTVL.